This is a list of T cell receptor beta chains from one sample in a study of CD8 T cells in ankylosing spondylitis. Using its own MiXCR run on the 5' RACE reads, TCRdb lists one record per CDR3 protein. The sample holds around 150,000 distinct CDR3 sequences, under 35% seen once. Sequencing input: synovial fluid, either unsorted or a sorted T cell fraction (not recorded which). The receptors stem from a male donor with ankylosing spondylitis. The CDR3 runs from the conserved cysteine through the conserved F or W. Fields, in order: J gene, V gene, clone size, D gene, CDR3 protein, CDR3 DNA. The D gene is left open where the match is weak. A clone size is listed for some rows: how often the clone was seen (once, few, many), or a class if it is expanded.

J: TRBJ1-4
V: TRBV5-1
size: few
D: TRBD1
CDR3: CASSPLQGTNEKLFF
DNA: TGCGCCAGCAGCCCCTTACAGGGGACTAATGAAAAACTGTTTTTT

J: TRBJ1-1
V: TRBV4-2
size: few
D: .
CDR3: CASSDTRQREAFF
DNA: TGTGCCAGCAGCGACACACGTCAACGAGAAGCTTTCTTT

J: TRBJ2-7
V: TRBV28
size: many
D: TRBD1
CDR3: CASSPGTGGFGYEQYF
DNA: TGTGCCAGCAGTCCCGGGACAGGGGGCTTTGGGTACGAGCAGTACTTC

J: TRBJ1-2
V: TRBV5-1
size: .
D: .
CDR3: CASSLYVGNYGYTF
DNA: TGCGCCAGCAGCTTGTACGTGGGAAACTATGGCTACACCTTC

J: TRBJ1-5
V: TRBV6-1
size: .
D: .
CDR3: CASSPNLDRQHF
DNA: TGTGCCAGCAGTCCAAACCTCGACCGTCAGCATTTT

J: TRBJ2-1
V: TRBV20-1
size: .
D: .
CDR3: CSARRWQLNEQFF
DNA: TGCAGTGCTAGAAGGTGGCAGTTGAATGAGCAGTTCTTC

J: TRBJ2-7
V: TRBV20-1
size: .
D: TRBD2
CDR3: CSARIAGVAYEQYF
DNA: TGCAGTGCTAGGATAGCGGGGGTCGCCTACGAGCAGTACTTC

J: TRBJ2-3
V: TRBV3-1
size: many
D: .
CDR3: CASSSSGDTQYF
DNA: TGTGCCAGCAGCAGTAGCGGAGATACGCAGTATTTT

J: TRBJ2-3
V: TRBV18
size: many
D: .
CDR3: CASSPRDGSLANTQYF
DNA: TGTGCCAGCTCTCCCCGGGACGGCTCATTAGCGAATACGCAGTATTTT

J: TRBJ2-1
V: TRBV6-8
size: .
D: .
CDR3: CASPRGEDEQFF
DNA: TGTGCCAGCCCCAGGGGAGAGGATGAGCAGTTCTTC

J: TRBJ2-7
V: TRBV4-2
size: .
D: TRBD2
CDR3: CASCREAGERYEQYF
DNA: TGTGCCAGCTGTCGGGAGGCGGGAGAAAGGTACGAGCAGTACTTC

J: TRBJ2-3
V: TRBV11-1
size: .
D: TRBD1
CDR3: CASSLARFGTGGEDTQYF
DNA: TGTGCCAGCAGCTTAGCGCGTTTTGGGACAGGGGGCGAAGATACGCAGTATTTT

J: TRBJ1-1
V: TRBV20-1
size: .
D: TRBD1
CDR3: CSANRGTEAFF
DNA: TGCAGTGCTAACAGGGGCACTGAAGCTTTCTTT

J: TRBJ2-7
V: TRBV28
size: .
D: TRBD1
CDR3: CASSSPRTGAGYEQYF
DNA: TGTGCCAGCAGTTCCCCCCGTACAGGGGCCGGCTACGAGCAGTACTTC

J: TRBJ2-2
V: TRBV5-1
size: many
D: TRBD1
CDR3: CASSGGDRAGELFF
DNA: TGCGCCAGCAGCGGCGGGGACAGGGCCGGGGAGCTGTTTTTT

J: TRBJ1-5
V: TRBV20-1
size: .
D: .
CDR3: CSARGQGGNQPQHF
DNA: TGCAGTGCTAGAGGCCAGGGAGGCAATCAGCCCCAGCATTTT

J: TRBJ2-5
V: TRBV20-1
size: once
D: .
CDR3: CSAHRVGETQYF
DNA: TGCAGTGCTCACAGGGTCGGAGAGACCCAGTACTTC

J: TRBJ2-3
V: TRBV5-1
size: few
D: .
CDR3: CASSKGSGYTDTQYF
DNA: TGCGCCAGCAGCAAGGGAAGCGGCTACACAGATACGCAGTATTTT

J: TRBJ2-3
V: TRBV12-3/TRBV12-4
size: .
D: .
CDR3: CASKVGLGTTDTQYF
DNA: TGTGCCAGCAAGGTTGGTTTGGGGACCACAGATACGCAGTATTTT

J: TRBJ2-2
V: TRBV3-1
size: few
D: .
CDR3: CASSHTGELFF
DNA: TGTGCCAGCAGTCACACCGGGGAGCTGTTTTTT

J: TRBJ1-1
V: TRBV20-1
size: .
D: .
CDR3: CSARGDRNTEAFF
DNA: TGCAGTGCTAGAGGAGACAGGAACACTGAAGCTTTCTTT

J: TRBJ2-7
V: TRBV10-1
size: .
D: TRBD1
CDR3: CASPFRGQGLLITYEQYF
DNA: TGCGCCAGCCCCTTTAGGGGACAGGGGCTCCTTATTACCTACGAGCAGTACTTC

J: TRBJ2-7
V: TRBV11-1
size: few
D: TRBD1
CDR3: CASSLRRTGTYEQYF
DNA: TGTGCCAGCAGCCTTCGTCGGACAGGCACCTACGAGCAGTACTTC

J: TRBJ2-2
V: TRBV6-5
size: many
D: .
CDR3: CASSWKPNTGELFF
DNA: TGTGCCAGCAGTTGGAAGCCGAACACCGGGGAGCTGTTTTTT

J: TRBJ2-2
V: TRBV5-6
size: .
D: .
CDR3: CASNTGTLGELFF
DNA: TGTGCCAGCAACACCGGGACACTCGGGGAGCTGTTTTTT

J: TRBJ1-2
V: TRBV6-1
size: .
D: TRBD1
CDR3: CASSELQGAGGYTF
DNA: TGTGCCAGCAGTGAATTGCAGGGGGCAGGGGGCTACACCTTC

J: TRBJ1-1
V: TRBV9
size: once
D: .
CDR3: CASSPTLGRTEAFF
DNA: TGTGCCAGCAGCCCAACTCTGGGCCGAACTGAAGCTTTCTTT

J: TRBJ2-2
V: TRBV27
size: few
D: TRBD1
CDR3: CASSSKVGTGVRELFF
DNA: TGTGCCAGCAGTTCAAAGGTCGGGACAGGGGTCCGGGAGCTGTTTTTT

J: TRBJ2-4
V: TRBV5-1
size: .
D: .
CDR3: CASSSDVAKNIQYF
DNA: TGCGCCAGCAGCTCCGACGTAGCCAAAAACATTCAGTACTTC

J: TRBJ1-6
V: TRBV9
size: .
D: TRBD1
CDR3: CASSIGTGDYNSPLHF
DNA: TGTGCCAGCAGCATCGGGACAGGGGATTATAATTCACCCCTCCACTTT

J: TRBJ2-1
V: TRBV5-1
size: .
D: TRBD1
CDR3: CASSQGQLYNKQFF
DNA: TGCGCCAGCAGCCAGGGACAGCTTTACAATAAGCAGTTCTTC

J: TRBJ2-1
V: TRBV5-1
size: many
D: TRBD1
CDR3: CASSLQGRSYNEQFF
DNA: TGCGCCAGCAGCTTACAGGGGCGATCCTACAATGAGCAGTTCTTC

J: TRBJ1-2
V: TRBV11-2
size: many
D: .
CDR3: CASSSRTVNKGYTF
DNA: TGTGCCAGCAGCTCAAGGACAGTAAATAAGGGCTACACCTTC